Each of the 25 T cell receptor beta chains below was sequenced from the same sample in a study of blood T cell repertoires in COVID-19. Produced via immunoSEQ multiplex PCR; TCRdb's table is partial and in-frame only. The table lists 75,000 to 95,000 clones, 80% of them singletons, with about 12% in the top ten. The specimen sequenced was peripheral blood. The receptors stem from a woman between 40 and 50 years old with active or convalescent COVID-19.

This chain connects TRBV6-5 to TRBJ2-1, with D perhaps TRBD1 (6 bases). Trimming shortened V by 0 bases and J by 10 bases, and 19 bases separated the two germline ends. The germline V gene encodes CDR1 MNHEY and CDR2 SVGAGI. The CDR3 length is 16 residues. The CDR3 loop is CASSYSKGALRGEQFF. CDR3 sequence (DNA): TGTGCCAGCAGTTACTCGAAAGGGGCCTTAAGGGGGGAGCAGTTCTTC.

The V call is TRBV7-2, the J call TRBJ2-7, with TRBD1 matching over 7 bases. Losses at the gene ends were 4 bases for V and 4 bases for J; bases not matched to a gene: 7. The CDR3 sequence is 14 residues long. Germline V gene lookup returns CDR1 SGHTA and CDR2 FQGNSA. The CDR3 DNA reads TGTGCCAGCAGCTCTACAGGGGCTATGTACGAGCAGTACTTC. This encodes CASSSTGAMYEQYF.

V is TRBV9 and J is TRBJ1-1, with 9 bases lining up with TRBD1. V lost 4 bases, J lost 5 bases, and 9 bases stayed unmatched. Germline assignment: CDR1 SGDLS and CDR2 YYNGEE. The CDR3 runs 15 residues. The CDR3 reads CASSPGTGPGTEAFF. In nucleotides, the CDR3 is TGTGCCAGCAGCCCTGGGACAGGGCCTGGGACTGAAGCTTTCTTT.

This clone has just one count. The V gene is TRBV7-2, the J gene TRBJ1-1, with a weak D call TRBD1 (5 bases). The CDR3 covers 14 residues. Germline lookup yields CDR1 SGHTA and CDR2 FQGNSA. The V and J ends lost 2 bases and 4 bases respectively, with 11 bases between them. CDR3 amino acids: CASSLQGGPTEAFF. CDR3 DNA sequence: TGTGCCAGCAGCTTACAGGGAGGCCCCACTGAAGCTTTCTTT.

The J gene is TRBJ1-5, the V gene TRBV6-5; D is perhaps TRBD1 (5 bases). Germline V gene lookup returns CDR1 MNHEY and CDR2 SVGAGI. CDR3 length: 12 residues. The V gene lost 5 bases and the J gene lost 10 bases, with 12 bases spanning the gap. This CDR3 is CASSNPRGPQHF. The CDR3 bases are TGTGCCAGCAGTAACCCGCGGGGCCCCCAGCATTTT.

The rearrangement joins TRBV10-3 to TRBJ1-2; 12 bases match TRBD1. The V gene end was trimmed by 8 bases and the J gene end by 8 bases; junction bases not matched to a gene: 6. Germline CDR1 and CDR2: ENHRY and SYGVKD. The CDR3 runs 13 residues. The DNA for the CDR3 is TGTGCCATCGCAACCGGGACAGGGGGCGGCTACACCTTC. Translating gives CAIATGTGGGYTF.

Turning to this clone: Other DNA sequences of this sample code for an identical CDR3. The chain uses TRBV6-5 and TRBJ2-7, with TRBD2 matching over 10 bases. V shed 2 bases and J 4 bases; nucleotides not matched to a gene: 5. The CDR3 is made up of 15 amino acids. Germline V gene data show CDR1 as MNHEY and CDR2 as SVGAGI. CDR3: CASSYGLAGVYEQYF. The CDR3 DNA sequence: TGTGCCAGCAGTTACGGCCTAGCGGGAGTGTACGAGCAGTACTTC.

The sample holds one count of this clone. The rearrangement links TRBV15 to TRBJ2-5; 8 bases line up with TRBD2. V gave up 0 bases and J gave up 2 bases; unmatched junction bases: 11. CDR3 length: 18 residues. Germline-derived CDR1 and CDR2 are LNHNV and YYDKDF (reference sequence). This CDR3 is CATSRDIPGLGGQETQYF. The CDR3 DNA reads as TGTGCCACCAGCAGAGATATCCCGGGACTAGGGGGGCAAGAGACCCAGTACTTC.

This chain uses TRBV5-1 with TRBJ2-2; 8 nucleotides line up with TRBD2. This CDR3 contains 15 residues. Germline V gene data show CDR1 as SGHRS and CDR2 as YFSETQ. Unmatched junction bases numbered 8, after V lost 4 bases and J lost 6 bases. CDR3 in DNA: TGCGCCAGCAGCCAGCAGGCGGGGGGAGCCGGGGAGCTGTTTTTT. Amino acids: CASSQQAGGAGELFF.

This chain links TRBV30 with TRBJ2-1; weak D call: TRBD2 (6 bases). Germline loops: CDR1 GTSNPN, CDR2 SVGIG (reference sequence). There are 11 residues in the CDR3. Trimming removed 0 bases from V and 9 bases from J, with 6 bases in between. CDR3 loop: CAWSVGGEQFF. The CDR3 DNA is TGTGCCTGGAGTGTGGGAGGTGAGCAGTTCTTC.

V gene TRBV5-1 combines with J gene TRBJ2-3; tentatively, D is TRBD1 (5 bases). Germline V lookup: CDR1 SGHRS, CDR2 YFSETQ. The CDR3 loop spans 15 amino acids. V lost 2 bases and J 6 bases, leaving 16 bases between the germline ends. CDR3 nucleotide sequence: TGCGCCAGCAGCTTAGGGGATCCGCTCCGGGATACGCAGTATTTT. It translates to CASSLGDPLRDTQYF.

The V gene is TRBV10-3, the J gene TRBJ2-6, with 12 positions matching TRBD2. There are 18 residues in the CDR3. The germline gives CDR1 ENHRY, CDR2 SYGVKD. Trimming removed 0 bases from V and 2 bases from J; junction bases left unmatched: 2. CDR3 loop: CAISESSSGGAGANVLTF. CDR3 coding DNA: TGTGCCATCAGTGAGTCGTCTAGCGGGGGGGCTGGGGCCAACGTCCTGACTTTC.

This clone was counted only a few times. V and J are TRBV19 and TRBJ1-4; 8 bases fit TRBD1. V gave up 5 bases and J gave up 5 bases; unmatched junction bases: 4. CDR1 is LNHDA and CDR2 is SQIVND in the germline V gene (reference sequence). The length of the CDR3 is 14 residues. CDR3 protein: CASSPRQGNEKLFF. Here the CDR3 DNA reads TGTGCCAGTAGTCCCAGACAGGGGAATGAAAAACTGTTTTTT. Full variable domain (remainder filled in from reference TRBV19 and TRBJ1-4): DGGITQSPKYLFRKEGQNVTLSCEQNLNHDAMYWYRQDPGQGLRLIYYSQIVNDFQKGDIAEGYSVSREKKESFPLTVTSAQKNPTAFYLCASSPRQGNEKLFFGSGTQLSVL.

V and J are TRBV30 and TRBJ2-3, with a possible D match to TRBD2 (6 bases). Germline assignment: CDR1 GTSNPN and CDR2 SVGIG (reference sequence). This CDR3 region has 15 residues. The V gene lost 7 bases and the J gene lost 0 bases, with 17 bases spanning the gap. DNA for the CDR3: TGTGCCTACTCCCGGGCGGGGATTAGCACAGATACGCAGTATTTT. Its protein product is CAYSRAGISTDTQYF.

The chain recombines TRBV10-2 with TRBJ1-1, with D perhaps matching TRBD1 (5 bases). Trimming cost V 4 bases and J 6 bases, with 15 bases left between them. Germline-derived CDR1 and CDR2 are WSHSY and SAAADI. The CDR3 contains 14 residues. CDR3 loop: CASSAGGGPAEAFF. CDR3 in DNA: TGCGCCAGCAGTGCTGGGGGGGGACCGGCTGAAGCTTTCTTT.

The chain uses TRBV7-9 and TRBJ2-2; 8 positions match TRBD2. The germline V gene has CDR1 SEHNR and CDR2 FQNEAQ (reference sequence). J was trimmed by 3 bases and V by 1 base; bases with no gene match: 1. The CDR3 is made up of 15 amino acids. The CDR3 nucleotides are TGTGCCAGCAGCTTAGGAGCGGGAGACACCGGGGAGCTGTTTTTT. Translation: CASSLGAGDTGELFF.

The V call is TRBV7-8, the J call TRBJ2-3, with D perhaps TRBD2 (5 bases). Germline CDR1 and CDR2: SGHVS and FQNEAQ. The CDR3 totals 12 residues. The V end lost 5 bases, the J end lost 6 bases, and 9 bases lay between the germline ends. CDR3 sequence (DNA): TGTGCCAGCAGCCCCTGGACTGATACGCAGTATTTT. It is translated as CASSPWTDTQYF. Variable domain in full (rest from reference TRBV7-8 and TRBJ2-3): GAGVSQSPRYKVAKRGQDVALRCDPISGHVSLFWYQQALGQGPEFLTYFQNEAQLDKSGLPSDRFFAERPEGSVSTLKIQRTQQEDSAVYLCASSPWTDTQYFGPGTRLTVL.

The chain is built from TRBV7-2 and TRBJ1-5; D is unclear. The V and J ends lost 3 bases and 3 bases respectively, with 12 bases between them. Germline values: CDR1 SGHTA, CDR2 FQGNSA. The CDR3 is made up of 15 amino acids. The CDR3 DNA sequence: TGTGCCAGCAGCTTTGGGCCCGGGATCAATCAGCCCCAGCATTTT. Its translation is CASSFGPGINQPQHF.

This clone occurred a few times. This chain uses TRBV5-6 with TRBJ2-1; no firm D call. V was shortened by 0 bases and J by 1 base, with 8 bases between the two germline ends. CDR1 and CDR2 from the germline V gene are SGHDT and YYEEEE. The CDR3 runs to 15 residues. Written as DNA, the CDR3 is TGTGCCAGCAGCTTGGAGCTCTGGTCCTACAATGAGCAGTTCTTC. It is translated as CASSLELWSYNEQFF.

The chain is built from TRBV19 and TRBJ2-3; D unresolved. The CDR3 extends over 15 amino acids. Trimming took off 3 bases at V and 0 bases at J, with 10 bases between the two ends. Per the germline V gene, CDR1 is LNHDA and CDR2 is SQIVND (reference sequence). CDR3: CASSIRFGSTDTQYF. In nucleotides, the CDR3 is TGTGCCAGTAGTATCCGATTCGGGAGCACAGATACGCAGTATTTT.

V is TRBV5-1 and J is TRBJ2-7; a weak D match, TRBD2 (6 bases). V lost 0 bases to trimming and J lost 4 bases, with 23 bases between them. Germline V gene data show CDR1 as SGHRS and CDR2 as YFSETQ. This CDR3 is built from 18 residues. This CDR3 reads CASSLEAGRGSYSYEQYF. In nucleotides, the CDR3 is TGCGCCAGCAGCTTGGAAGCAGGGCGGGGATCTTACTCATACGAGCAGTACTTC.

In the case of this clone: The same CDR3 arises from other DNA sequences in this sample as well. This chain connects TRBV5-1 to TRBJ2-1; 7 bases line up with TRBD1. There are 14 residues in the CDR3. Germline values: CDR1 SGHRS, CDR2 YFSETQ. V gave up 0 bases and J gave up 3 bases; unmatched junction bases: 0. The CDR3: CASSLGQGYNEQFF. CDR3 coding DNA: TGCGCCAGCAGCTTGGGACAGGGCTACAATGAGCAGTTCTTC.

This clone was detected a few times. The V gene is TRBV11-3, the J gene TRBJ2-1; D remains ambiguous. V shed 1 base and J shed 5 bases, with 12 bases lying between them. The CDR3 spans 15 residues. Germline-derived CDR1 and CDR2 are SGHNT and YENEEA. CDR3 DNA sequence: TGTGCCAGCAGCTTAGGATTCGCGGTCCACAATGAGCAGTTCTTC. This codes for CASSLGFAVHNEQFF. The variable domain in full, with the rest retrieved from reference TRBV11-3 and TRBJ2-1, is EAGVVQSPRYKIIEKKQPVAFWCNPISGHNTLYWYLQNLGQGPELLIRYENEEAVDDSQLPKDRFSAERLKGVDSTLKIQPAELGDSAVYLCASSLGFAVHNEQFFGPGTRLTVL.

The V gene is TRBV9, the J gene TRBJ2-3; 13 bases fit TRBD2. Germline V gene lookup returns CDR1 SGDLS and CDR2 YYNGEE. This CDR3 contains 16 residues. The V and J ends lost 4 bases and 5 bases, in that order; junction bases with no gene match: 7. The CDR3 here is CASSPVLAGGGDTQYF. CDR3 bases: TGTGCCAGCAGCCCAGTACTAGCGGGAGGGGGAGATACGCAGTATTTT.

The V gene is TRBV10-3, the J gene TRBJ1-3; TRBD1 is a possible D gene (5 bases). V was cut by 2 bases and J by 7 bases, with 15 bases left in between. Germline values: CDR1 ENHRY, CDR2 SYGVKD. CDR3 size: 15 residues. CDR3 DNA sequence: TGTGCCATCAGTGAGGGACAAGGGCGCCCGAACACCATATATTTT. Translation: CAISEGQGRPNTIYF.